This TCR beta chain was sequenced in a study of T cells in Graves' hyperthyroidism and ophthalmopathy. Researchers took RNA transcripts and amplified the TCR beta CDR3 regions from them. TCR CDR3 underwent first-round RT-PCR with the HTBI primer set. TCRdb re-analysed the multiplex PCR reads in MiXCR, keeping a single row per CDR3 protein. The table includes 300,000 to 400,000 distinct CDR3 sequences, around 14% detected once. This CDR3 comprises 16 residues. The junction had 4 bases not matched to a gene; V was cut back by 3 bases and J by 0 bases. V and J are TRBV12-3 or TRBV12-4 and TRBJ2-3; 9 positions agree with TRBD2. Sequencing used blood. This TCR was sampled from a woman aged 18-30 years with Graves' hyperthyroidism. CDR3 in amino acids: CASSFGLARSTDTQYF. CDR3 sequence (DNA): TGTGCCAGCAGTTTCGGACTAGCGCGTAGCACAGATACGCAGTATTTT.